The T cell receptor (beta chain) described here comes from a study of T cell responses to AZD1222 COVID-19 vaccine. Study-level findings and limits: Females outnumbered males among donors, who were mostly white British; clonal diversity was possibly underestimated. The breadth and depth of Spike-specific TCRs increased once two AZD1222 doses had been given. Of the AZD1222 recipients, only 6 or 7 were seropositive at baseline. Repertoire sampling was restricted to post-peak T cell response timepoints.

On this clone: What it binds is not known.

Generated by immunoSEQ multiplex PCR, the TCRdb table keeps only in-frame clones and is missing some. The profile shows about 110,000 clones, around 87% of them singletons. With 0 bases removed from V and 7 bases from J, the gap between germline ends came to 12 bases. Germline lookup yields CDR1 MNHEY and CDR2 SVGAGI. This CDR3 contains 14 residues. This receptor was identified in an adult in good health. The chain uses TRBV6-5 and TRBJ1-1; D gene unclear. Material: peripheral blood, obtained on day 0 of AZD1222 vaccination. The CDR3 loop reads CASSYSPGRDEAFF. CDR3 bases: TGTGCCAGCAGTTACTCGCCGGGGAGAGATGAAGCTTTCTTT.